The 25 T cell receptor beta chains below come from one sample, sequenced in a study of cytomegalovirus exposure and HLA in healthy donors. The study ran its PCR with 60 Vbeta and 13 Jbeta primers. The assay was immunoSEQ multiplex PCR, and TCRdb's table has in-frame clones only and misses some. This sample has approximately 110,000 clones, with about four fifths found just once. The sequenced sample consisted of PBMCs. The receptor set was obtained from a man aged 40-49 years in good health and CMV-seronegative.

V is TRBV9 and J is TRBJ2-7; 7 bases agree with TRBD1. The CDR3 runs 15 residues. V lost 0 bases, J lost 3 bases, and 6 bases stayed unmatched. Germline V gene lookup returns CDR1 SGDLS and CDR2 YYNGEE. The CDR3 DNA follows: TGTGCCAGCAGCGTAGGCACGGGACAGATCTACGAGCAGTACTTC. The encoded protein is CASSVGTGQIYEQYF. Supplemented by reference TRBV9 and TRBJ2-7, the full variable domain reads DSGVTQTPKHLITATGQRVTLRCSPRSGDLSVYWYQQSLDQGLQFLIQYYNGEERAKGNILERFSAQQFPDLHSELNLSSLELGDSALYFCASSVGTGQIYEQYFGPGTRLTVT.

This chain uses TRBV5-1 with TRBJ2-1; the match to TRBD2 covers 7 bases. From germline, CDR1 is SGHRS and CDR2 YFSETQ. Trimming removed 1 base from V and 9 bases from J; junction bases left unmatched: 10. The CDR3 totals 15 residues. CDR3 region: CASSLPSGLGGEQFF. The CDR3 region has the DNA TGCGCCAGCAGCTTGCCTAGCGGACTCGGCGGTGAGCAGTTCTTC.

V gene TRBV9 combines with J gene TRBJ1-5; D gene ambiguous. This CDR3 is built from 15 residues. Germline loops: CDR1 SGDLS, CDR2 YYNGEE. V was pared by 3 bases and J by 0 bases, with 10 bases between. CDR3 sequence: CASSAYSYSNQPQHF. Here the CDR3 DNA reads TGTGCCAGCAGCGCCTACTCCTATAGCAATCAGCCCCAGCATTTT.

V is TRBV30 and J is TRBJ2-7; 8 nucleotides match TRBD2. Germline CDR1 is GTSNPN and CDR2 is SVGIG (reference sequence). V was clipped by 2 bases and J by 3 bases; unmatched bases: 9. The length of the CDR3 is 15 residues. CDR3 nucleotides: TGTGCCTGGAGTCCACGGGGACTAGATATCTACGAGCAGTACTTC. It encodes CAWSPRGLDIYEQYF.

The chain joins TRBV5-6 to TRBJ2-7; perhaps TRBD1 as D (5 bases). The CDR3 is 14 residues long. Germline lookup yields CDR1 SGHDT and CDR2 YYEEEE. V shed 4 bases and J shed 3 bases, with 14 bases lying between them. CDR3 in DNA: TGTGCCAGCAGCCCCAGGGATATAAGCTACGAGCAGTACTTC. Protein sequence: CASSPRDISYEQYF.

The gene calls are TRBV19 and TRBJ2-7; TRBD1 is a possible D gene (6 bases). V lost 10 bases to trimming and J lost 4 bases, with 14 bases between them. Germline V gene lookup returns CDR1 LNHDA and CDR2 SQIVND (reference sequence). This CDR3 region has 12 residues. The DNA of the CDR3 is TGTGCCACCTCGCAGGGGATTTACGAGCAGTACTTC. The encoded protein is CATSQGIYEQYF.

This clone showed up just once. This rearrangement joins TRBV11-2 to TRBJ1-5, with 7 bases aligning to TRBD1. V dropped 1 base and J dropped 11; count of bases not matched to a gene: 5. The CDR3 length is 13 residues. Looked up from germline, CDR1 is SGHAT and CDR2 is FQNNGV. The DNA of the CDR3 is TGTGCCAGCAGCTTAGGGGACAGCCGGGCCCAGCATTTT. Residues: CASSLGDSRAQHF.

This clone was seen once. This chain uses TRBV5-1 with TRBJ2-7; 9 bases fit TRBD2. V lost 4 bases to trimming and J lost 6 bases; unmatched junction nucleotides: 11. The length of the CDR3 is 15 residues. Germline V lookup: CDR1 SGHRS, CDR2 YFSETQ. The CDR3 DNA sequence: TGCGCCAGCAGCCCCCTGGCGGGAGGGCCCCCCGAGCAGTACTTC. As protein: CASSPLAGGPPEQYF.

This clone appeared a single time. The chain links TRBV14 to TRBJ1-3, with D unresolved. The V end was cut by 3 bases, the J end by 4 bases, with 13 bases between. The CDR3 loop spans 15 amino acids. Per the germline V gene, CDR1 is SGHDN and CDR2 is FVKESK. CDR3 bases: TGTGCCAGCAGCCAGGCCGGAGCCTGGGGAAACACCATATATTTT. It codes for CASSQAGAWGNTIYF.

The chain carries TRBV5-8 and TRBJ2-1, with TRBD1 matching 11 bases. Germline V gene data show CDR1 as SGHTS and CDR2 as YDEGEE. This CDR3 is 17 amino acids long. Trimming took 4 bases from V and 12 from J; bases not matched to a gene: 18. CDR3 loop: CASSHQTADRGPGGQFF. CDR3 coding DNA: TGTGCCAGCAGCCATCAAACGGCGGACAGGGGGCCGGGGGGGCAGTTCTTC. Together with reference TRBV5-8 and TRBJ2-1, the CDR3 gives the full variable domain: EAGVTQSPTHLIKTRGQQATLRCSPISGHTSVYWYQQALGLGLQFLLWYDEGEERNRGNFPPRFSGRQFPNYSSELNVNALELEDSALYLCASSHQTADRGPGGQFFGPGTRLTVL.

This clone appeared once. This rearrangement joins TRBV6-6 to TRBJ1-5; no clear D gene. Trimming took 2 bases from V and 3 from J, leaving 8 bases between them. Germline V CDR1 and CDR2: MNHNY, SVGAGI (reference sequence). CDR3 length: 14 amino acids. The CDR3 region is CASSYGQSNQPQHF. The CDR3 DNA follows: TGTGCCAGCAGTTACGGGCAGTCCAATCAGCCCCAGCATTTT.

The CDR3 loop reads CASSGTLGRGNDVGELFF. For the CDR3, the DNA is TGTGCCAGCAGCGGAACTTTGGGGCGGGGTAACGATGTCGGGGAGCTGTTTTTT. V usage is TRBV9 and J usage is TRBJ2-2; weak D call: TRBD2 (6 bases). The CDR3 totals 18 residues. Germline V gene lookup returns CDR1 SGDLS and CDR2 YYNGEE. V was trimmed by 3 bases and J by 7 bases, leaving 25 bases between them.

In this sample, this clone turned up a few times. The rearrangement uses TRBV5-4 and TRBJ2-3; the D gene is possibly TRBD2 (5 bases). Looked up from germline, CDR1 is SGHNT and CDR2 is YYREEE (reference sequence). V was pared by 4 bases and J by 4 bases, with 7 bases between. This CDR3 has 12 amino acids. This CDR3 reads CASSPEADTQYF. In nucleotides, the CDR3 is TGTGCCAGCAGCCCGGAGGCAGATACGCAGTATTTT.

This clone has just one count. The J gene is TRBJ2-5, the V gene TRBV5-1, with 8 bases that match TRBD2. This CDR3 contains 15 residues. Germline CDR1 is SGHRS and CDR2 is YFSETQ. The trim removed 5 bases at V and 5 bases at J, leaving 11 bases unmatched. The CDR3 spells CASRGTSGAGETQYF. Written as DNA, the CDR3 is TGCGCCAGCAGGGGTACTAGCGGAGCTGGGGAGACCCAGTACTTC. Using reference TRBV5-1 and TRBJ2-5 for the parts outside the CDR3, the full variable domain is KAGVTQTPRYLIKTRGQQVTLSCSPISGHRSVSWYQQTPGQGLQFLFEYFSETQRNKGNFPGRFSGRQFSNSRSEMNVSTLELGDSALYLCASRGTSGAGETQYFGPGTRLLVL.

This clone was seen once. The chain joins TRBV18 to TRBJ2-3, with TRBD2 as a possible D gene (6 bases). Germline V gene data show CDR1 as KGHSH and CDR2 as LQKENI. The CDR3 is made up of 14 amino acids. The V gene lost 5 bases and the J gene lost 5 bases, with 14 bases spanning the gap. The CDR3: CASSSWGVRDTQYF. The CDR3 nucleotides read TGTGCCAGCTCATCATGGGGGGTTAGAGATACGCAGTATTTT.

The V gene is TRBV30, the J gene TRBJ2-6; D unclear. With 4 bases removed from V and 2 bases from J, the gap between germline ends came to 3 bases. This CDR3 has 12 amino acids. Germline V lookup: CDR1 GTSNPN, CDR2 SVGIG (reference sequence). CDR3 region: CAWTAGANVLTF. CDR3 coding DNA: TGTGCCTGGACGGCTGGGGCCAACGTCCTGACTTTC.

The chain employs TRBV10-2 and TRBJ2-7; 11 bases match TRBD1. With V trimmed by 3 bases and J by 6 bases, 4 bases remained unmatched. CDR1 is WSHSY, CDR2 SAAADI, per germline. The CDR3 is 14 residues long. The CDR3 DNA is TGCGCCAGCAGTGACCGGGACAGGGGGGGCGAGCAGTACTTC. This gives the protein CASSDRDRGGEQYF.

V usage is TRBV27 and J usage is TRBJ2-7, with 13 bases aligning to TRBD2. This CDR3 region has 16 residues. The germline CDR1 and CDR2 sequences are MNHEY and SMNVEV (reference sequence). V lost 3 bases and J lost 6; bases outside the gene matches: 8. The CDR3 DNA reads TGTGCCAGCAGTTTCTCACGGACTAGCGGGAGCCTCGAGCAGTACTTC. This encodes CASSFSRTSGSLEQYF.

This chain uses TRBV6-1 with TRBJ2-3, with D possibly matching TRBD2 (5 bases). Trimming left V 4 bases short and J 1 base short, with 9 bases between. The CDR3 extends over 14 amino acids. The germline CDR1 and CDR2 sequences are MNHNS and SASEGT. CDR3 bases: TGTGCCAGCAGTGGCAGCGGCCGCACAGATACGCAGTATTTT. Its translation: CASSGSGRTDTQYF.

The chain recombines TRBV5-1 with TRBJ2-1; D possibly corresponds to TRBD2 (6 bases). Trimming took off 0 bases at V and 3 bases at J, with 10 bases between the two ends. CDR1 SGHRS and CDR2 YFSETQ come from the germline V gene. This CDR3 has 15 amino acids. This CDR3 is CASSLGPEGYNEQFF. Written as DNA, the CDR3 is TGCGCCAGCAGCTTGGGACCGGAGGGCTACAATGAGCAGTTCTTC.

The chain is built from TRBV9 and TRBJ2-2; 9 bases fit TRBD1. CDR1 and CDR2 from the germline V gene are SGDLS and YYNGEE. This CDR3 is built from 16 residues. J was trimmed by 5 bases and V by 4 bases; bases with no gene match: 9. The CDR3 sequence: CASSFLPGTGTGELFF. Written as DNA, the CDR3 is TGTGCCAGCAGCTTTTTGCCCGGGACAGGGACCGGGGAGCTGTTTTTT.

The CDR3 reads CASSPRTGAGTGELFF. The CDR3 DNA reads TGCGCCAGCAGCCCAAGGACAGGGGCGGGGACCGGGGAGCTGTTTTTT. The chain links TRBV5-1 to TRBJ2-2; 9 nucleotides agree with TRBD1. With V trimmed by 4 bases and J by 5 bases, 9 bases remained unmatched. This CDR3 spans 16 amino acids. Looked up from germline, CDR1 is SGHRS and CDR2 is YFSETQ.

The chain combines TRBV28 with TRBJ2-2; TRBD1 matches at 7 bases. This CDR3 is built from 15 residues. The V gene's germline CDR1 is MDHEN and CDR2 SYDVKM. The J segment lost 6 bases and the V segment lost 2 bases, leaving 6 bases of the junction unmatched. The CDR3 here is CASSLGQRGPGELFF. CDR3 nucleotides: TGTGCCAGCAGTTTAGGGCAGAGGGGGCCCGGGGAGCTGTTTTTT.

CDR3 residues: CASTPGGPLSYEQYF. The CDR3 DNA reads as TGTGCCAGCACCCCGGGGGGGCCGTTGTCCTACGAGCAGTACTTC. This sequence joins TRBV5-8 and TRBJ2-7; TRBD2 aligns across 8 bases. CDR3 size: 15 residues. V lost 6 bases and J lost 1; bases outside the gene matches: 9. Germline lookup yields CDR1 SGHTS and CDR2 YDEGEE.

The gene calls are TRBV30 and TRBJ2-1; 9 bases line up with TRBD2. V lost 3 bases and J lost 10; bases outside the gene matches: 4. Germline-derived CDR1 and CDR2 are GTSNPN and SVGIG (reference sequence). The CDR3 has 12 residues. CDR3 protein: CAWRLAGEEQFF. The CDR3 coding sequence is TGTGCCTGGAGGTTAGCGGGAGAGGAGCAGTTCTTC.